This is a list of T cell receptor beta chains from one sample in a study of PD-1 blockade in classical Hodgkin lymphoma. Profiling relied on immunoSEQ multiplex PCR, and the TCRdb table lists in-frame clones only, not all of them. Of under 95,000 clones in the sample, around 90% were seen once. Specimen: peripheral blood mononuclear cells (PBMCs), collected before the second cycle of nivolumab. Receptor source: a human donor with classical Hodgkin lymphoma. The CDR3 runs from the conserved cysteine through the conserved F or W. D genes are given only for firm matches. Clone sizes are given selectively: once, few, many, or a class where the clone is expanded.

V	J	size	D	CDR3	DNA
TRBV6-5	TRBJ1-2	.	.	CASLSTSNYGYTF	TGTGCCAGCCTGTCGACTTCTAACTATGGCTACACCTTC
TRBV15	TRBJ2-1	.	TRBD2	CATSRGLAGNYEQFF	TGTGCCACCAGCAGAGGGTTAGCGGGAAACTATGAGCAGTTCTTC
TRBV10-3	TRBJ1-5	.	.	CAISESSSNQPQHF	TGTGCCATCAGTGAGTCGAGCAGCAATCAGCCCCAGCATTTT
TRBV4-2	TRBJ2-3	.	.	CASSPGADTQYF	TGTGCCAGCAGCCCGGGAGCAGATACGCAGTATTTT
TRBV6-5	TRBJ2-3	.	.	CASSYSGRTQYF	TGTGCCAGCAGTTACTCAGGGCGTACGCAGTATTTT
TRBV6-6	TRBJ2-7	.	TRBD2	CASSQTSGRTIYEQYF	TGTGCCAGCAGTCAGACTAGCGGGCGCACGATTTACGAGCAGTACTTC
TRBV29-1	TRBJ1-6	.	.	CSVGYQENSPLHF	TGCAGCGTTGGCTATCAGGAGAATTCACCCCTCCACTTT
TRBV30	TRBJ2-2	.	.	CAWSVGSSTGELFF	TGTGCCTGGAGTGTAGGCAGCTCCACCGGGGAGCTGTTTTTT
TRBV27	TRBJ2-7	.	TRBD1	CASSQGQGPYEQYF	TGTGCCAGCAGCCAGGGACAGGGGCCCTACGAGCAGTACTTC
TRBV6-6	TRBJ2-5	.	.	CASSRDVQETQYF	TGTGCCAGCAGTCGGGACGTCCAAGAGACCCAGTACTTC
TRBV20-1	TRBJ2-7	.	.	CSQGRPYEQYF	TGCAGCCAAGGGAGGCCCTACGAGCAGTACTTC
TRBV7-9	TRBJ2-1	once	.	CASSSSGTGNEQFF	TGTGCCAGCAGCTCGTCGGGCACAGGGAATGAGCAGTTCTTC
TRBV29-1	TRBJ1-5	.	.	CSVQGPPTNQPQHF	TGCAGCGTTCAGGGGCCCCCCACCAATCAGCCCCAGCATTTT
TRBV5-6	TRBJ2-5	.	.	CASSFTGLETQYF	TGTGCCAGCAGCTTTACAGGGCTGGAGACCCAGTACTTC
TRBV28	TRBJ1-2	.	TRBD1	CASRGQGDYGYTF	TGTGCCAGCAGAGGACAGGGGGACTATGGCTACACCTTC
TRBV19	TRBJ2-7	.	.	CASSIVASTYEQYF	TGTGCCAGTAGTATAGTGGCCAGTACCTACGAGCAGTACTTC
TRBV5-1	TRBJ2-7	.	TRBD1	CASSPGQASYEQYF	TGCGCCAGCAGCCCGGGACAGGCCTCCTACGAGCAGTACTTC
TRBV2	TRBJ2-7	.	TRBD2	CASSAPSGTGEQYF	TGTGCCAGCAGTGCCCCAAGCGGGACGGGGGAGCAGTACTTC
TRBV25-1	TRBJ2-1	.	TRBD2	CASSESLTSGGYNEQFF	TGTGCCAGCAGTGAATCGTTGACTAGCGGGGGGTACAATGAGCAGTTCTTC
TRBV27	TRBJ2-3	.	.	CASRREFHTQYF	TGTGCCAGCAGAAGAGAATTTCATACGCAGTATTTT
TRBV5-5	TRBJ1-5	.	TRBD1	CASSPGTGGVNQPQHF	TGTGCCAGCAGCCCTGGGACAGGGGGCGTTAATCAGCCCCAGCATTTT
TRBV6-5	TRBJ1-1	.	.	CASSYSIQTMNTEAFF	TGTGCCAGCAGTTACTCGATACAGACCATGAACACTGAAGCTTTCTTT
TRBV6-5	TRBJ1-2	few	TRBD1	CASSPRQGSHGYTF	TGTGCCAGCAGTCCGAGACAGGGATCCCATGGCTACACCTTC
TRBV20-1	TRBJ1-2	few	.	CSARKVAGYTF	TGCAGTGCTAGAAAGGTTGCTGGCTACACCTTC
TRBV10-2	TRBJ2-7	.	TRBD2	CASSESSLAGMYEQYF	TGCGCCAGCAGTGAGAGTAGCCTAGCGGGAATGTACGAGCAGTACTTC
TRBV28	TRBJ2-5	.	TRBD1	CASSVPGGSGTQYF	TGTGCCAGCAGTGTCCCAGGGGGAAGTGGGACCCAGTACTTC
TRBV7-9	TRBJ2-6	few	TRBD1	CASSHRDRGFSGANVLTF	TGTGCCAGCAGTCACCGGGACAGGGGTTTCTCTGGGGCCAACGTCCTGACTTTC
TRBV9	TRBJ2-2	.	TRBD2	CASSGGTSGSTGELFF	TGTGCCAGCAGCGGAGGGACTAGCGGGAGCACCGGGGAGCTGTTTTTT
TRBV5-1	TRBJ2-1	.	.	CASSRDSSYNEQFF	TGCGCCAGCAGCCGGGACTCGTCCTACAATGAGCAGTTCTTC
TRBV6-5	TRBJ1-1	.	.	CASSYFPLGANTEAFF	TGTGCCAGCAGTTACTTCCCGCTAGGGGCGAACACTGAAGCTTTCTTT
TRBV11-3	TRBJ2-1	.	TRBD2	CASSPPGLANEQFF	TGTGCCAGCAGCCCACCGGGACTAGCCAATGAGCAGTTCTTC
TRBV30	TRBJ2-1	.	.	CAGRGGNEQFF	TGTGCCGGGAGGGGGGGCAATGAGCAGTTCTTC
TRBV29-1	TRBJ2-7	.	.	CSVEDQSATYEQYF	TGCAGCGTTGAAGATCAATCTGCGACCTACGAGCAGTACTTC
TRBV28	TRBJ2-7	.	TRBD2	CASRVAGIYEQYF	TGTGCCAGCAGAGTAGCGGGTATCTACGAGCAGTACTTC
TRBV5-1	TRBJ2-7	once	TRBD1	CASSFAGGYEQYF	TGCGCCAGCAGCTTTGCAGGGGGCTACGAGCAGTACTTC
TRBV9	TRBJ1-5	.	.	CASSAGGHGNQPQHF	TGTGCCAGCAGCGCCGGGGGGCACGGCAATCAGCCCCAGCATTTT
TRBV5-1	TRBJ2-1	.	TRBD1	CASSVGQGASYNEQFF	TGCGCCAGCAGCGTGGGACAGGGGGCGAGCTACAATGAGCAGTTCTTC
TRBV18	TRBJ2-5	.	.	CASSLAPIQETQYF	TGTGCCAGCTCACTGGCTCCGATCCAAGAGACCCAGTACTTC
TRBV7-7	TRBJ2-2	.	TRBD2	CASSLAAASGFTGELFF	TGTGCCAGCAGCTTAGCCGCCGCTAGCGGGTTCACCGGGGAGCTGTTTTTT
TRBV7-9	TRBJ2-1	once	TRBD2	CASSGGTIENEQFF	TGTGCCAGCAGCGGGGGGACTATAGAAAATGAGCAGTTCTTC
TRBV2	TRBJ1-4	.	.	CASSEPISGDHREKLFF	TGTGCCAGCAGTGAACCTATTTCGGGGGATCACCGGGAAAAACTGTTTTTT
TRBV7-9	TRBJ2-5	.	.	CASSSTSQETQYF	TGTGCCAGCAGCTCCACATCCCAAGAGACCCAGTACTTC
TRBV28	TRBJ2-2	.	TRBD1	CASSFPRTGPNTGELFF	TGTGCCAGCAGTTTCCCCAGGACAGGGCCCAACACCGGGGAGCTGTTTTTT
TRBV18	TRBJ1-1	.	TRBD1	CASSLLGQDINTEAFF	TGTGCCAGCTCACTCTTGGGACAGGACATAAACACTGAAGCTTTCTTT
TRBV6-1	TRBJ2-2	.	.	CASSVGQNTGELFF	TGTGCCAGCAGTGTTGGACAGAACACCGGGGAGCTGTTTTTT
TRBV4-1	TRBJ2-7	.	.	CASSQDLIEWDQGEQYF	TGCGCCAGCAGCCAAGATTTAATTGAGTGGGACCAGGGCGAGCAGTACTTC
TRBV15	TRBJ2-7	.	.	CATSRDPGRGTFYEQYF	TGTGCCACCAGCAGAGATCCGGGACGCGGGACCTTCTACGAGCAGTACTTC
TRBV5-1	TRBJ1-4	.	.	CASSLDGSTNEKLFF	TGCGCCAGCAGCTTGGACGGGTCGACTAATGAAAAACTGTTTTTT
TRBV10-3	TRBJ2-7	.	.	CAISESSDASYEQYF	TGTGCCATCAGTGAGTCGTCGGACGCCTCCTACGAGCAGTACTTC
TRBV28	TRBJ1-1	once	.	CASSPARLNTEAFF	TGTGCCAGCAGCCCCGCACGATTGAACACTGAAGCTTTCTTT
TRBV6-1	TRBJ1-5	once	.	CASSLARNQPQHF	TGTGCCAGCAGTCTGGCTCGAAATCAGCCCCAGCATTTT
TRBV21-1	TRBJ1-2	.	.	CASSKRGPLNYGYTF	TGTGCCAGCAGCAAACGGGGGCCGCTTAACTATGGCTACACCTTC
TRBV7-3	TRBJ2-5	.	.	CASSPDPPGVTKTQYF	TGTGCCAGCAGCCCTGACCCGCCAGGGGTGACAAAGACCCAGTACTTC
TRBV7-9	TRBJ2-7	.	.	CASSPDPGYEQYF	TGTGCCAGCAGCCCCGACCCAGGCTACGAGCAGTACTTC
TRBV6-1	TRBJ2-1	.	.	CALGSNEQFF	TGTGCCTTAGGTTCCAATGAGCAGTTCTTC
TRBV7-2	TRBJ2-1	.	.	CASTPDLSGYNEQFF	TGTGCCAGCACCCCAGACCTCAGCGGATACAATGAGCAGTTCTTC
TRBV5-1	TRBJ2-1	.	TRBD2	CASSLPSGSNEQFF	TGCGCCAGCAGCTTGCCTAGCGGGAGCAATGAGCAGTTCTTC
TRBV15	TRBJ2-7	.	TRBD2	CATSRGHRLASSGRAYEQYF	TGTGCCACCAGCAGAGGACACCGCTTGGCTTCCAGCGGGAGAGCCTACGAGCAGTACTTC
TRBV6-5	TRBJ1-4	.	.	CASSYSGGLNEKLFF	TGTGCCAGCAGTTACTCGGGGGGTTTAAATGAAAAACTGTTTTTT